The 18 T cell receptor beta chains listed next were all sequenced from one sample in a study of CD8 T cells in Susac syndrome. Reverse transcription of about 0.5 to 1 ug RNA used random hexamers. TCRdb fed the immunoSEQ multiplex PCR reads into MiXCR, producing one record per CDR3 protein. Of about 83,000 distinct CDR3 sequences listed, approximately 96% are singletons. Sequencing was done on a sample of CD8+ T cells from PBMCs. Receptors originate from a human donor with Susac syndrome.

This clonotype is a singleton in its sample. V usage is TRBV13 and J usage is TRBJ1-2, with D unclear. Trimming cost V 0 bases and J 10 bases, with 6 bases left between them. CDR1 and CDR2 (germline): PRHDT, FYEKMQ (reference sequence). The CDR3 contains 11 residues. CDR3 nucleotides: TGTGCCAGCAGCTTAGGGCAGGCCTACACCTTC. Its protein product is CASSLGQAYTF.

The chain's CDR3 is CASSSEWGAEQFF. CDR3 DNA: TGCGCCAGCAGCTCCGAATGGGGGGCTGAGCAGTTCTTC. The chain links TRBV5-1 to TRBJ2-1, with D perhaps given as TRBD1 or TRBD2 (6 bases each). Germline V CDR1 and CDR2: SGHRS, YFSETQ. Trimming cost V 3 bases and J 9 bases, with 13 bases left between them. The CDR3 runs 13 residues.

This chain links TRBV12-3 or TRBV12-4 with TRBJ2-7; 7 bases map to TRBD2. V gave up 4 bases and J gave up 1 base; unmatched junction bases: 7. The CDR3 runs to 15 residues. In nucleotides, the CDR3 is TGTGCCAGCAGTTACTCTAGCGGCCATTCCTACGAGCAGTACTTC. Its translation is CASSYSSGHSYEQYF.

The chain carries TRBV5-1 and TRBJ2-5; perhaps TRBD2 as D (6 bases). The CDR3 has 16 residues. In germline, CDR1 is SGHRS, CDR2 YFSETQ. With 3 bases removed from V and 2 bases from J, the gap between germline ends came to 17 bases. The CDR3 here is CASSSGGVWIQETQYF. CDR3 DNA sequence: TGCGCCAGCAGCTCCGGAGGGGTGTGGATACAAGAGACCCAGTACTTC.

The V call is TRBV6-2 or TRBV6-3, the J call TRBJ1-2; D gene uncertain. The V gene lost 4 bases and the J gene lost 4 bases, with 10 bases spanning the gap. Germline V gene sequence: CDR1 MNHEY, CDR2 SVGEGT. This CDR3 spans 13 amino acids. The CDR3 region is CASSSGRTYGYTF. CDR3 sequence (DNA): TGTGCCAGCAGTTCGGGGAGGACCTATGGCTACACCTTC.

The chain employs TRBV7-3 and TRBJ2-3; D could derive from TRBD1 or TRBD2 (7 bases each). The germline gives CDR1 SGHTA, CDR2 FQGTGA. The CDR3 is made up of 16 amino acids. Trimming shortened V by 5 bases and J by 2 bases, and 17 bases separated the two germline ends. The CDR3 sequence is CASSQGGSRATDTQYF. CDR3 sequence (DNA): TGTGCCAGCAGCCAGGGGGGGTCCAGGGCCACAGATACGCAGTATTTT.

The chain carries TRBV27 and TRBJ1-5; 8 bases fit TRBD1. This CDR3 spans 13 amino acids. Germline V CDR1 and CDR2: MNHEY, SMNVEV (reference sequence). V trimming: 6 bases; J trimming: 6 bases; junction bases outside the gene matches: 4. This chain's CDR3 is CASSPQGGQPQHF. CDR3 coding DNA: TGTGCCAGCAGCCCACAGGGGGGTCAGCCCCAGCATTTT.

The V gene is TRBV4-1, the J gene TRBJ2-4, with D uncertain. The ends were cut back, 2 bases at V and 0 bases at J, with 11 bases in the middle. CDR1 and CDR2 (germline): MGHRA, YSYEKL. This CDR3 is built from 16 residues. CDR3 sequence (DNA): TGCGCCAGCAGCCAAAGCGCTTTCCTAGCCAAAAACATTCAGTACTTC. Protein sequence: CASSQSAFLAKNIQYF.

This clonotype was counted only a few times. This rearrangement joins TRBV24-1 to TRBJ2-5; TRBD1 might be the D (6 bases). CDR1 is KGHDR and CDR2 is SFDVKD in the germline V gene. V dropped 4 bases and J dropped 2 bases, with 10 bases sitting between them. The CDR3 totals 14 residues. As DNA, the CDR3 is TGTGCCACCAGTGACCCCGACAGGCAAGAGACCCAGTACTTC. This gives the protein CATSDPDRQETQYF.

J is TRBJ1-2 and V is TRBV6-2 or TRBV6-3, with D possibly matching TRBD1 (5 bases). There are 15 residues in the CDR3. Per the germline V gene, CDR1 is MNHEY and CDR2 is SVGEGT. V dropped 5 bases and J dropped 6 bases, with 19 bases sitting between them. The CDR3 loop is CASSLLGPGLDGYTF. In DNA, the CDR3 is TGTGCCAGCAGTCTCCTCGGCCCGGGGCTGGATGGCTACACCTTC.

The chain carries TRBV9 and TRBJ2-2; D not certain. The CDR3 is 14 amino acids. V shed 2 bases and J shed 6 bases, with 11 bases lying between them. Germline-derived CDR1 and CDR2 are SGDLS and YYNGEE. The CDR3 DNA sequence: TGTGCCAGCAGCGTTTCAAGTCTCCCCGGGGAGCTGTTTTTT. Translated: CASSVSSLPGELFF.

The chain joins TRBV3-1 to TRBJ2-1; D could derive from TRBD1 or TRBD2 (7 bases each). Germline V gene sequence: CDR1 LGHDT, CDR2 YNNKEL (reference sequence). The V gene lost 0 bases and the J gene lost 5 bases, with 11 bases spanning the gap. CDR3 length: 15 residues. CDR3 in amino acids: CASSQDGGTDNEQFF. CDR3 sequence (DNA): TGTGCCAGCAGCCAAGACGGGGGGACAGACAATGAGCAGTTCTTC.

The genes are TRBV5-1 and TRBJ1-2; D is ambiguous. Between the trimmed V and J ends, which lost 0 bases and 5 bases, there was a span of 5 bases. This CDR3 has 12 residues. The germline V gene encodes CDR1 SGHRS and CDR2 YFSETQ. The CDR3 is CASSLVGYGYTF. CDR3 sequence (DNA): TGCGCCAGCAGCTTGGTAGGATATGGCTACACCTTC.

The chain recombines TRBV2 with TRBJ2-3, with D possibly matching TRBD1 (5 bases). The V gene lost 0 bases and the J gene lost 2 bases, with 12 bases spanning the gap. Germline V gene lookup returns CDR1 SNHLY and CDR2 FYNNEI. The CDR3 is 16 amino acids. CDR3 coding DNA: TGTGCCAGCAGTGAAGCGATAGGGGCCCCCACAGATACGCAGTATTTT. This codes for CASSEAIGAPTDTQYF.

The chain combines TRBV9 with TRBJ2-6; no definite D call. There are 16 residues in the CDR3. V was clipped by 4 bases and J by 0 bases, with 11 bases between them. Germline lookup yields CDR1 SGDLS and CDR2 YYNGEE. CDR3 amino acids: CASSRPVTSGANVLTF. In DNA, the CDR3 is TGTGCCAGCAGCCGCCCAGTGACCTCTGGGGCCAACGTCCTGACTTTC.

This clonotype appeared once. J is TRBJ2-1 and V is TRBV5-1, with D perhaps matching TRBD1 or TRBD2 (5 bases each). V lost 0 bases to trimming and J lost 10 bases, with 8 bases between them. Per the germline V gene, CDR1 is SGHRS and CDR2 is YFSETQ. This CDR3 region has 12 residues. In DNA, the CDR3 is TGCGCCAGCAGCTTGGTGGGGGTCGAGCAGTTCTTC. Translated, it gives CASSLVGVEQFF.

The count of this clonotype is one. This rearrangement joins TRBV24-1 to TRBJ2-5, with D maybe TRBD2 (5 bases). CDR1 is KGHDR and CDR2 is SFDVKD in the germline V gene. The length of the CDR3 is 13 residues. Trimming removed 7 bases at V and 1 base at J, with 9 bases between. CDR3 in DNA: TGTGCCACCAGCCTAGGGAGCCAAGAGACCCAGTACTTC. As protein: CATSLGSQETQYF.

This sequence joins TRBV7-9 and TRBJ2-7; 9 bases agree with TRBD1. Looked up from germline, CDR1 is SEHNR and CDR2 is FQNEAQ (reference sequence). The CDR3 runs to 15 residues. V shed 5 bases and J 7 bases; nucleotides not matched to a gene: 12. The CDR3 region is CASSPPGTGYGEQYF. The CDR3 DNA reads TGTGCCAGCAGCCCCCCCGGGACAGGGTACGGGGAGCAGTACTTC.